Listed below are T cell receptor beta chains from one sample, sequenced in a study of Tregs in tolerant kidney transplant recipients. Method: immunoSEQ multiplex PCR; TCRdb's copy keeps in-frame clones and lacks some. The sample comprises tens of thousands of clones, 70% to 90% of which are singletons, and about 4% rests with the top ten. Sequenced material: CD4+ T cells from blood (PBMCs), taken 6 months after the transplant. The source is a human patient who received a combined kidney and bone marrow transplant. Some T cells may have come from the graft donor. Both conserved end residues are part of each CDR3. Each record gives: clone size, V gene, D gene, J gene, CDR3 DNA, CDR3 protein. A D gene is named only where the DNA matches it firmly. Clone size is given for some rows only: seen once, a few or many times, or a class if the clone is expanded.

clone size: .
V gene: TRBV6-5
D gene: TRBD1
J gene: TRBJ1-5
CDR3 DNA: TGTGCCAGCAGTTCGACAGGGGGCTATCAGCCCCAGCATTTT
CDR3 protein: CASSSTGGYQPQHF

clone size: once
V gene: TRBV4-1
D gene: TRBD1
J gene: TRBJ1-4
CDR3 DNA: TGCGCCAGCAGCCAAGATTACCGGACAGGGGGCGAAAAACTGTTTTTT
CDR3 protein: CASSQDYRTGGEKLFF

clone size: .
V gene: TRBV28
D gene: .
J gene: TRBJ1-2
CDR3 DNA: TGTGCCAGCAGTAACAACAGGTGGGGTCTTAACTATGGCTACACCTTC
CDR3 protein: CASSNNRWGLNYGYTF

clone size: .
V gene: TRBV7-2
D gene: TRBD2
J gene: TRBJ2-3
CDR3 DNA: TGTGCCAGCAGCTTAAACGGACTAGCGGGAGGGCGGTATTTT
CDR3 protein: CASSLNGLAGGRYF

clone size: .
V gene: TRBV9
D gene: TRBD1
J gene: TRBJ2-7
CDR3 DNA: TGTGCCAGCAGCAGGACAGGGGAATTCTACGAGCAGTACTTC
CDR3 protein: CASSRTGEFYEQYF

clone size: .
V gene: TRBV7-6
D gene: .
J gene: TRBJ1-3
CDR3 DNA: TGTGCCAGCAGCTTGCGACAGAAGACCTCTGGAAACACCATATATTTT
CDR3 protein: CASSLRQKTSGNTIYF

clone size: .
V gene: TRBV7-2
D gene: TRBD2
J gene: TRBJ2-1
CDR3 DNA: TGTGCCAGCAGCCCTCCCGGACTAGCGGGAGGAAGTGGTGAGCAGTTCTTC
CDR3 protein: CASSPPGLAGGSGEQFF

clone size: .
V gene: TRBV9
D gene: .
J gene: TRBJ2-3
CDR3 DNA: TGTGCCAGCAGCGTCTATGGGGAGCGCACAGATACGCAGTATTTT
CDR3 protein: CASSVYGERTDTQYF

clone size: .
V gene: TRBV19
D gene: TRBD1
J gene: TRBJ1-4
CDR3 DNA: TGTGCCAGTAGTAACAGGGGTAGGACTAATGAAAAACTGTTTTTT
CDR3 protein: CASSNRGRTNEKLFF

clone size: .
V gene: TRBV29-1
D gene: .
J gene: TRBJ2-7
CDR3 DNA: TGCAGCGTTGAAGGTCGCTCCTACGAGCAGTACTTC
CDR3 protein: CSVEGRSYEQYF

clone size: .
V gene: TRBV11-2
D gene: TRBD2
J gene: TRBJ2-2
CDR3 DNA: TGTGCCAGCAGCTCTAGCGGGCTGAACACCGGGGAGCTGTTTTTT
CDR3 protein: CASSSSGLNTGELFF

clone size: once
V gene: TRBV2
D gene: TRBD1
J gene: TRBJ1-4
CDR3 DNA: TGTGCCAGCAATCAATACAGGGGAGAGGGTGAAAAACTGTTTTTT
CDR3 protein: CASNQYRGEGEKLFF

clone size: .
V gene: TRBV2
D gene: TRBD1
J gene: TRBJ2-5
CDR3 DNA: TGTGCCAGCAGTGATGACAGGGTGGGGGAGACCCAGTACTTC
CDR3 protein: CASSDDRVGETQYF

clone size: .
V gene: TRBV7-2
D gene: .
J gene: TRBJ2-7
CDR3 DNA: TGTGCCAGCAGCTTATCACAGATCTACGAGCAGTACTTC
CDR3 protein: CASSLSQIYEQYF

clone size: once
V gene: TRBV11-2
D gene: TRBD1
J gene: TRBJ1-1
CDR3 DNA: TGTGCCAGCAGCTCATCGGACAGGGATGCTGAAGCTTTCTTT
CDR3 protein: CASSSSDRDAEAFF

clone size: .
V gene: TRBV7-3
D gene: TRBD2
J gene: TRBJ2-1
CDR3 DNA: TGTGCCAGCAGCTTAGTGGGAGGGGTGAACAATGAGCAGTTCTTC
CDR3 protein: CASSLVGGVNNEQFF

clone size: .
V gene: TRBV6-6
D gene: TRBD1
J gene: TRBJ2-7
CDR3 DNA: TGTGCCAGCAGACCCCGGACAGGTGGCTACGAGCAGTACTTC
CDR3 protein: CASRPRTGGYEQYF

clone size: .
V gene: TRBV9
D gene: .
J gene: TRBJ2-7
CDR3 DNA: TGTGCCAGCTCCCGGTGGGGGGCGGGGGACGAGCAGTACTTC
CDR3 protein: CASSRWGAGDEQYF

clone size: .
V gene: TRBV5-1
D gene: TRBD2
J gene: TRBJ2-3
CDR3 DNA: TGCGCCAGCAGCTTGGTTATTAGCGGGGTCTCAGATACGCAGTATTTT
CDR3 protein: CASSLVISGVSDTQYF

clone size: .
V gene: TRBV5-4
D gene: .
J gene: TRBJ2-4
CDR3 DNA: TGTGCCAGCAGCTTGGAAGGCGGGGTCTTAGCCAAAAACATTCAGTACTTC
CDR3 protein: CASSLEGGVLAKNIQYF

clone size: .
V gene: TRBV5-6
D gene: TRBD2
J gene: TRBJ2-1
CDR3 DNA: TGTGCCAGCAGCTTGGGTAAAAGCGGGAGGGCCGAGCAGTTCTTC
CDR3 protein: CASSLGKSGRAEQFF

clone size: .
V gene: TRBV27
D gene: TRBD1
J gene: TRBJ1-1
CDR3 DNA: TGTGCCAGCAGTTCCCTCCAGGGGGCCGCTGAAGCTTTCTTT
CDR3 protein: CASSSLQGAAEAFF

clone size: few
V gene: TRBV5-5
D gene: .
J gene: TRBJ1-3
CDR3 DNA: TGTGCCAGCAGCCTCGCGCGACAGGGAAACACCATATATTTT
CDR3 protein: CASSLARQGNTIYF

clone size: .
V gene: TRBV7-7
D gene: .
J gene: TRBJ2-1
CDR3 DNA: TGTGCCAGCAGCTTAGACCTACGGGGAGACGAGCAGTTCTTC
CDR3 protein: CASSLDLRGDEQFF

clone size: .
V gene: TRBV11-3
D gene: .
J gene: TRBJ1-1
CDR3 DNA: TGTGCCAGCAGCTTAGCTCTTAGAACTGAAGCTTTCTTT
CDR3 protein: CASSLALRTEAFF

clone size: .
V gene: TRBV11-3
D gene: .
J gene: TRBJ2-3
CDR3 DNA: TGTGCCAGCAGTTTCGGACAGGGAGGGGGAGATACGCAGTATTTT
CDR3 protein: CASSFGQGGGDTQYF

clone size: .
V gene: TRBV10-3
D gene: TRBD2
J gene: TRBJ2-7
CDR3 DNA: TGTGCCATCAGCGGGACTAGTAAGGGAGAGCAGTACTTC
CDR3 protein: CAISGTSKGEQYF

clone size: .
V gene: TRBV11-2
D gene: .
J gene: TRBJ2-3
CDR3 DNA: TGTGCCAGCAGCCCCTCCCCAGATACGCAGTATTTT
CDR3 protein: CASSPSPDTQYF

clone size: once
V gene: TRBV5-4
D gene: .
J gene: TRBJ2-7
CDR3 DNA: TGTGCCAGCAGTCAGGATCGTGGGACAAGAACCCTAGCCTACGAGCAGTACTTC
CDR3 protein: CASSQDRGTRTLAYEQYF

clone size: .
V gene: TRBV4-1
D gene: .
J gene: TRBJ1-6
CDR3 DNA: TGCGCCAGCAGCTTAAAGGGGATTAGGGGGTCCCCCCTCCACTTT
CDR3 protein: CASSLKGIRGSPLHF

clone size: .
V gene: TRBV27
D gene: .
J gene: TRBJ1-1
CDR3 DNA: TGTGCCAGCGGTACCAGTGGGGGCACTACTGAAGCTTTCTTT
CDR3 protein: CASGTSGGTTEAFF

clone size: once
V gene: TRBV18
D gene: TRBD2
J gene: TRBJ2-7
CDR3 DNA: TGTGCCAGCTCACCGAGCGGGGGGGCTCTCTACGAGCAGTACTTC
CDR3 protein: CASSPSGGALYEQYF

clone size: .
V gene: TRBV18
D gene: TRBD1
J gene: TRBJ2-7
CDR3 DNA: TGTGCCAGCTCACTTTACTCCGGGACAGTAGAGCAGTACTTC
CDR3 protein: CASSLYSGTVEQYF